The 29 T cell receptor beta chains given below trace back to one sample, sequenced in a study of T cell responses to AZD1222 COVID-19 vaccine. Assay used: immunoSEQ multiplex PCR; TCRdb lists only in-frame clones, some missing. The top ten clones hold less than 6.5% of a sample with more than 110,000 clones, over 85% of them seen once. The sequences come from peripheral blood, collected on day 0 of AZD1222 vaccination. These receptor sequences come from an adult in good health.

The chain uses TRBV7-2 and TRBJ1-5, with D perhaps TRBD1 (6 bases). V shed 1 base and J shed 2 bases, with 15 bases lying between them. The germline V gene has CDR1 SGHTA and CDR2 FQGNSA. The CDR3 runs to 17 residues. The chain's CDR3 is CASSLGGAREGNQPQHF. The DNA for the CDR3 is TGTGCCAGCAGCTTAGGGGGGGCCCGGGAGGGCAATCAGCCCCAGCATTTT.

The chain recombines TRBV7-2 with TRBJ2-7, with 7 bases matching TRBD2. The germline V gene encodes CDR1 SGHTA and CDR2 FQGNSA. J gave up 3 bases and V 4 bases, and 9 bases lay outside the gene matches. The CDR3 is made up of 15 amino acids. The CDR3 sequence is CASSSGGAGFYEQYF. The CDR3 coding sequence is TGTGCCAGCAGCTCGGGGGGAGCGGGTTTCTACGAGCAGTACTTC.

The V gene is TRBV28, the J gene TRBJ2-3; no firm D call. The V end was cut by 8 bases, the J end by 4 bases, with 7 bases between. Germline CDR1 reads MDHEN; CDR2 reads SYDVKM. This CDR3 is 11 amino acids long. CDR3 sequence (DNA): TGTGCCAGCCAAGTCGCAGATACGCAGTATTTT. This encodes CASQVADTQYF.

As DNA, the CDR3 is TGTGCCAGCAGCCGAGGACAGGGGGCTGAATACGAGCAGTACTTC. Its protein product is CASSRGQGAEYEQYF. The chain combines TRBV3-1 (or the pseudogene TRBV3-2) with TRBJ2-7, with 11 bases lining up with TRBD1. Per the germline V gene, CDR1 is LGHDT and CDR2 is YNNKEL (reference sequence). V trimming: 4 bases; J trimming: 4 bases; junction bases outside the gene matches: 6. The CDR3 loop spans 15 amino acids.

The CDR3 loop reads CASSIGDEGYTF. The CDR3 nucleotides are TGTGCCAGTAGTATAGGCGATGAAGGCTACACCTTC. The rearrangement uses TRBV19 and TRBJ1-2; D is uncertain. Germline values: CDR1 LNHDA, CDR2 SQIVND (reference sequence). Trimming shortened V by 1 base and J by 8 bases, and 8 bases separated the two germline ends. The CDR3 has 12 residues. The variable domain in full, with the rest retrieved from reference TRBV19 and TRBJ1-2, is DGGITQSPKYLFRKEGQNVTLSCEQNLNHDAMYWYRQDPGQGLRLIYYSQIVNDFQKGDIAEGYSVSREKKESFPLTVTSAQKNPTAFYLCASSIGDEGYTFGSGTRLTVV.

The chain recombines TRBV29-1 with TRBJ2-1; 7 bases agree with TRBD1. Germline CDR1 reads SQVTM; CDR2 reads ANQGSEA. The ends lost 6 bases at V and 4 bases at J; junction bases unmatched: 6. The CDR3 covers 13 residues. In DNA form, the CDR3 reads TGCAGCGTCGACGGGACAGCGTACAATGAGCAGTTCTTC. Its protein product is CSVDGTAYNEQFF.

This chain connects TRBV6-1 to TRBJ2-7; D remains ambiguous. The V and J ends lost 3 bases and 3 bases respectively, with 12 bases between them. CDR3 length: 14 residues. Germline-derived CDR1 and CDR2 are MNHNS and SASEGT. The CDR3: CASSEFNRFYEQYF. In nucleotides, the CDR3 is TGTGCCAGCAGTGAGTTTAACAGATTCTACGAGCAGTACTTC.

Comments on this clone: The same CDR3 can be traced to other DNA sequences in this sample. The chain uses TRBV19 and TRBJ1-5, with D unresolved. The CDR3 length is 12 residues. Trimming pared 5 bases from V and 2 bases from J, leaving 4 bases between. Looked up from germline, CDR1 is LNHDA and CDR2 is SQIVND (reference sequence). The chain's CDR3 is CASSPRNQPQHF. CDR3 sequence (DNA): TGTGCCAGTAGTCCCCGCAATCAGCCCCAGCATTTT. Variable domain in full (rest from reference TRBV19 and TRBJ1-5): DGGITQSPKYLFRKEGQNVTLSCEQNLNHDAMYWYRQDPGQGLRLIYYSQIVNDFQKGDIAEGYSVSREKKESFPLTVTSAQKNPTAFYLCASSPRNQPQHFGDGTRLSIL.

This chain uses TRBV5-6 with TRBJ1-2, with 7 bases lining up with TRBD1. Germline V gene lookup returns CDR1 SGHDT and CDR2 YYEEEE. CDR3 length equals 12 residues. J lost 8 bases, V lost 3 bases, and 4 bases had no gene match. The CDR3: CASSSTGSGYTF. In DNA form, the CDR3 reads TGTGCCAGCAGCTCGACAGGGTCGGGCTACACCTTC.

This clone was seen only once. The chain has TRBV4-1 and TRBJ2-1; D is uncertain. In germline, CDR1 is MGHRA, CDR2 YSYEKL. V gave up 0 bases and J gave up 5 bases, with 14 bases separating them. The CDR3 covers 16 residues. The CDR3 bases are TGCGCCAGCAGCCAAGATGTCGGAGTCCCCAACAATGAGCAGTTCTTC. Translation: CASSQDVGVPNNEQFF.

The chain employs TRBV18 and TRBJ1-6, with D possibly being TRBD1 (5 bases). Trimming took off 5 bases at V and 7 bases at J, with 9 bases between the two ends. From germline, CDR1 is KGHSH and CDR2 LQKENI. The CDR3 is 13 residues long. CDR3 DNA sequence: TGTGCCAGCTCAGGCAGGGCGAATTCACCCCTCCACTTT. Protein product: CASSGRANSPLHF.

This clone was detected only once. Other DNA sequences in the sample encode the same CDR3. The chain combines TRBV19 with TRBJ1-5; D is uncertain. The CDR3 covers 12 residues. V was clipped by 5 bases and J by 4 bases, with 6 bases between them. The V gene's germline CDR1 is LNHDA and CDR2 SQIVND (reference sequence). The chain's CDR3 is CASSPRNQPQHF. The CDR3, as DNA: TGTGCCAGTAGTCCCCGGAATCAGCCCCAGCATTTT.

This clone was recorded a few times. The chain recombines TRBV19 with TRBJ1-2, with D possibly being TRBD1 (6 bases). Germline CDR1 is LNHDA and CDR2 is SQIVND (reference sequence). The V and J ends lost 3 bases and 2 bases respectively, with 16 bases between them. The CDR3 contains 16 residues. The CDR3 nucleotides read TGTGCCAGTAGTATGGGGGGACACCCATACAACTATGGCTACACCTTC. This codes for CASSMGGHPYNYGYTF.

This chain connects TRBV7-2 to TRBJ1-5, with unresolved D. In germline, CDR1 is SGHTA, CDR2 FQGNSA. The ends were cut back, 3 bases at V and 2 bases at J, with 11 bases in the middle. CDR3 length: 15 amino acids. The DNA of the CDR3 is TGTGCCAGCAGCTTCCAAGACACTCGCAATCAGCCCCAGCATTTT. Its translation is CASSFQDTRNQPQHF.

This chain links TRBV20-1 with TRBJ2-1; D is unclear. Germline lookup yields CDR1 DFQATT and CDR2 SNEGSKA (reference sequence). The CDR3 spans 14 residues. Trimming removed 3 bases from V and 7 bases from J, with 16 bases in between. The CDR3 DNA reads TGCAGTGCTAGTAGAGGTCAGTCCAGGAATGAGCAGTTCTTC. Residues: CSASRGQSRNEQFF.

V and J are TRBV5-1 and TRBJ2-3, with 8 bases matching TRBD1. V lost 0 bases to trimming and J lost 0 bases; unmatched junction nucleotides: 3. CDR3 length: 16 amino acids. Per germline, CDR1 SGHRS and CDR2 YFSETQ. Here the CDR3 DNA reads TGCGCCAGCAGCTTGGGCCGGGACAGGAGCACAGATACGCAGTATTTT. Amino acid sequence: CASSLGRDRSTDTQYF.

The CDR3 loop reads CASSQDAGYGYTF. The CDR3 DNA reads as TGTGCCAGCAGCCAAGACGCAGGTTATGGCTACACCTTC. V and J are TRBV4-2 and TRBJ1-2; no clear D. This CDR3 has 13 residues. Germline V CDR1 and CDR2: LGHNA, YNFKEQ. The V end was cut by 0 bases, the J end by 5 bases, with 7 bases between.

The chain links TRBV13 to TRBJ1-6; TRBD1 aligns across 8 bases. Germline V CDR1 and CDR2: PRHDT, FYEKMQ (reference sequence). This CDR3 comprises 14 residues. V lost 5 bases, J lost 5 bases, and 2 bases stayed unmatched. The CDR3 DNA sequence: TGTGCCAGCAGCATGGGACAGGATAATTCACCCCTCCACTTT. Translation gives CASSMGQDNSPLHF.

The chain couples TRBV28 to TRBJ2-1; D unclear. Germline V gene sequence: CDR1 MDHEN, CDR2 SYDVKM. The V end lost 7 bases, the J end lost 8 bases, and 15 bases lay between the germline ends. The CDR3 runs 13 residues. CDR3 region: CASTEWLTDEQFF. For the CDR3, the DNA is TGTGCCAGCACAGAGTGGCTTACGGATGAGCAGTTCTTC.

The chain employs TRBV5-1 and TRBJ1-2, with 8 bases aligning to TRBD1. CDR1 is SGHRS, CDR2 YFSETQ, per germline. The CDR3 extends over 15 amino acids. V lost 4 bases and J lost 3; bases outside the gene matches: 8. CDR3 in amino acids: CASSLTGQVDYGYTF. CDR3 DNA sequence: TGCGCCAGCAGCCTGACGGGACAGGTAGACTATGGCTACACCTTC.

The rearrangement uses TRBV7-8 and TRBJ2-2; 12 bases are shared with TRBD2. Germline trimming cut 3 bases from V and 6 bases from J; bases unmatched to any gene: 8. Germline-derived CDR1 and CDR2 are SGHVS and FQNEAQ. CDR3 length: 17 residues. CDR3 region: CASSFKPGLAGSGELFF. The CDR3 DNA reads TGTGCCAGCAGCTTCAAACCGGGACTAGCGGGCTCCGGGGAGCTGTTTTTT.

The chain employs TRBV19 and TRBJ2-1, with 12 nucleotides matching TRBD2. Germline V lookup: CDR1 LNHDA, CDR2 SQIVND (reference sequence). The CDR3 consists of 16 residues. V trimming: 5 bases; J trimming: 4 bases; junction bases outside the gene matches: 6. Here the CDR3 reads CASSLGLAGVYNEQFF. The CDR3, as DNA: TGTGCCAGTAGTTTGGGACTAGCGGGCGTATACAATGAGCAGTTCTTC.

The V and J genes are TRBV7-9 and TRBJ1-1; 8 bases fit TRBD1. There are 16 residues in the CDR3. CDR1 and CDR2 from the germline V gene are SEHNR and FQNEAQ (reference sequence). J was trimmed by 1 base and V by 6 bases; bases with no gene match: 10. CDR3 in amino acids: CASRSRQGNGNTEAFF. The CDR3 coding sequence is TGTGCCAGCAGGTCCAGACAGGGGAACGGGAACACTGAAGCTTTCTTT.

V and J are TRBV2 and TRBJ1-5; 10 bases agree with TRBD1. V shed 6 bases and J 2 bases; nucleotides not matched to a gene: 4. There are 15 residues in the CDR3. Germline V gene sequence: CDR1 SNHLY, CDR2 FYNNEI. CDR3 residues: CASRAGTGGNQPQHF. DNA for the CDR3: TGTGCCAGCAGAGCCGGGACAGGGGGCAATCAGCCCCAGCATTTT.

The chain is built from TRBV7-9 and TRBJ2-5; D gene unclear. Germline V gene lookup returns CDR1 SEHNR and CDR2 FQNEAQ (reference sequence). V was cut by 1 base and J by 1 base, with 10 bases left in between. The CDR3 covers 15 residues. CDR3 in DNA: TGTGCCAGCAGCTTAGGGTGGGGTACCCAAGAGACCCAGTACTTC. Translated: CASSLGWGTQETQYF.

CDR3 protein: CASSSGQPNTGELFF. The CDR3, as DNA: TGCGCCAGCAGCTCTGGACAGCCGAACACCGGGGAGCTGTTTTTT. The chain has TRBV5-1 and TRBJ2-2; D is perhaps TRBD1 (6 bases). Germline lookup yields CDR1 SGHRS and CDR2 YFSETQ. Trimming removed 3 bases at V and 0 bases at J, with 9 bases between. CDR3 length equals 15 residues.

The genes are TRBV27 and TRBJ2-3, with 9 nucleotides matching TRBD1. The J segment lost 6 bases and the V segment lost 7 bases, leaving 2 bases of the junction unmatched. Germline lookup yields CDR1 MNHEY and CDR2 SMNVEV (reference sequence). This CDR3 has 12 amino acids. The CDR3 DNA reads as TGTGCCAGCACGACAGGGGGTGATACGCAGTATTTT. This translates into CASTTGGDTQYF.

The CDR3 region has the DNA TGTGCCAGCAGTGAGACTAGCATGGGCGGCGAGCAGTACTTC. Translation: CASSETSMGGEQYF. The V call is TRBV6-1, the J call TRBJ2-7, with 7 bases fitting TRBD2. Trimming removed 3 bases from V and 6 bases from J; junction bases left unmatched: 8. Germline V gives CDR1 MNHNS, CDR2 SASEGT. The CDR3 length is 14 residues.

The CDR3 DNA follows: TGTGCCAGCAGTTACCTAGGCACTAGCAATCAGCCCCAGCATTTT. This encodes CASSYLGTSNQPQHF. The chain joins TRBV6-2 or TRBV6-3 to TRBJ1-5; D is uncertain. CDR1 and CDR2 from the germline V gene are MNHEY and SVGEGT. V lost 2 bases to trimming and J lost 0 bases, with 8 bases between them. The CDR3 contains 15 residues.